This T cell receptor (beta chain) was found in a study of blood T cell repertoires in COVID-19 (dated by TCRdb to 2019 to 2021). With regard to the full study: Samples from collaborators originated in the United States, Italy and Spain and spanned both the acute and convalescent phases of COVID-19. The material from the prospective study consisted of cDNA or gDNA derived from T cells, B-cell-depleted T cells, or PBMCs. Subjects who had been exposed to COVID-19, were actively infected with it, or had recovered from it provided the deeply sampled blood TCRbeta repertoires that made up the dataset. The repertoires were made available in a free public database intended to serve as a resource for research on the immune response to SARS-CoV-2. Samples were obtained from the ongoing ImmuneRACE study (first 160 participants) and from some 1,200 subjects provided by 6 global collaborators. Sample metadata almost always included a de-identified subject ID, COVID-19 status, age in years and sex. Where available, HLA class I and class II types were taken from metadata supplied by the sample provider and were not determined by assay-based typing.

Between the V and J ends, shortened by 2 bases and 7 bases respectively, the junction contains 26 bases. The CDR3 sequence holds 18 residues, the cysteine and phenylalanine included. Of all the DNA, just the CDR3 is kept, 54 bases in frame from base 1. CDR1 and CDR2 are drawn from the germline V gene: SGHTA, FQGTGA. TCRbeta CDR3 regions were amplified from genomic DNA by means of the immunoSEQ Assay, a bias-controlled multiplex PCR. The original methods were these. Within the assay, amplification of reference gene primers was used to estimate how many nucleated cells each sample contained. To quantify the absolute abundance of each unique TCRbeta CDR3 rearrangement, sequence reads were collapsed and filtered. For each sample, productive Simpson clonality was calculated as the square root of Simpson's diversity index over productive rearrangements. TCRdb re-hosts the immuneACCESS table, in-frame sequences only. Its copies lack some clones; in the studies checked, an unresolved V gene accounts for under half of them, and the cause for the rest is not known. V and J calls and clone size are as listed in that table; D and trimming were resolved from the DNA. The sample table contains 120,000 to 150,000 clones; only one count was recorded for about 80% of them. 5.5% to 7% of the sample goes to the ten largest clones.

As to this clone: No antigen is known for it. No much larger clone exists at a distance of one base, and base qualities are not known.

Whole blood was collected in K2EDTA tubes by collaborating institutions according to the institutions' own protocols. Collaborator samples were shipped for TCRbeta analysis as frozen whole blood, isolated PBMCs, or DNA extracted from either sample type. General study outcomes and caveats: Clinical and demographic metadata were provided uncurated, with the amount varying by source and participant.

Sample: peripheral blood. The clonotype was recovered from a human donor in a cohort sampled during active COVID-19. The chain uses TRBV7-3 and TRBJ1-2; confidence is insufficient to name the D gene. The CDR3 protein: CASSLVSRDSPNFVGYTF. The DNA is TGTGCCAGCAGCTTAGTGTCGCGGGATAGTCCCAACTTCGTTGGCTACACCTTC.